This T cell receptor beta chain stems from a study of T-cell memory formation after mild COVID-19. As for the study in general: There were largely donor-specific TCR clusters. The study's findings and limits: Mainly in CM and EM were contracting CD4+ clones; CD8+ were in EMRA. Cross-reactive memory appears to have joined, as suggested by some responding clones showing up in pre-infection memory.

This clonotype occurred many times. Its matching antigen is unknown. TCRdb itself ran the 5' RACE reads through MiXCR, one entry per CDR3 protein. The sample has more than 150,000 distinct CDR3 sequences, approximately 18% seen once. The J segment lost 4 bases and the V segment lost 4 bases, leaving 2 bases of the junction unmatched. The CDR3 covers 15 residues. Germline values: CDR1 SGHVS, CDR2 FNYEAQ. The specimen was PBMCs or a T cell subset sorted from them (not recorded which). This TCR was sampled from a young man who had mild COVID-19 (a few samples of this study predate the infection). Cell type and time point are not known. The chain is built from TRBV7-6 and TRBJ2-2, with 11 nucleotides matching TRBD1. DNA of the CDR3: TGTGCCAGCAGCTCGGGACAGGGGGGCACCGGGGAGCTGTTTTTT. Translation gives CASSSGQGGTGELFF.